This T cell receptor (beta chain) derives from a study of cytomegalovirus exposure and HLA in healthy donors. Repertoires were generated with immunoSEQ multiplex PCR, while TCRdb's copy carries only in-frame clones and drops some. The sample contains 260,000 or so clones, approximately 88% of which appear only once. From germline, CDR1 is SGDLS and CDR2 YYNGEE. The CDR3 spans 14 residues. V lost 7 bases and J lost 5, with 19 bases in between. The sequenced material came from PBMCs. The receptor comes from a woman aged 18-35 years in good health and CMV-seronegative. The chain is built from TRBV9 and TRBJ2-7, with D possibly being TRBD2 (6 bases). CDR3 nucleotides: TGTGCCAGCGGTGGAGGGCTCCGTTGGGACGAGCAGTACTTC. It yields the protein CASGGGLRWDEQYF.